This record concerns one T cell receptor (beta chain) sequence. As yet, its antigen is unknown. The assay was immunoSEQ multiplex PCR, and TCRdb's table has in-frame clones only and misses some. The sample lists hundreds of thousands of clones, 60% to 75% seen once, with 1.5% to 2% in the top ten. The data are from a study of shared clonotypes between healthy human individuals. Study-wide background: Researchers assigned three CD4 naive, three CD4 memory, two CD8 naive and one CD8 memory plate to each donor.

The V end lost 5 bases, the J end lost 7 bases, and 13 bases lay between the germline ends. The CDR3 runs 13 residues. Germline loops: CDR1 LNHDA, CDR2 SQIVND (reference sequence). Whole-study findings and limits: The study found roughly 5% of naive CD4 clonotypes shared across several donors. Richness estimates generally favored naive over memory subsets. The small donor group covered limited genetic and exposure diversity.

The sequenced sample consisted of memory CD4+ T cells sorted from blood. Subset indicated: CD45RA-negative fraction. The TCR originated in a woman in her twenties or thirties in good health. The chain links TRBV19 to TRBJ2-3; D remains ambiguous. CDR3 bases: TGTGCCAGTAGTCGCCAGGACGGAAATACGCAGTATTTT. Its translation: CASSRQDGNTQYF. Full variable domain (missing parts from reference TRBV19 and TRBJ2-3): DGGITQSPKYLFRKEGQNVTLSCEQNLNHDAMYWYRQDPGQGLRLIYYSQIVNDFQKGDIAEGYSVSREKKESFPLTVTSAQKNPTAFYLCASSRQDGNTQYFGPGTRLTVL.